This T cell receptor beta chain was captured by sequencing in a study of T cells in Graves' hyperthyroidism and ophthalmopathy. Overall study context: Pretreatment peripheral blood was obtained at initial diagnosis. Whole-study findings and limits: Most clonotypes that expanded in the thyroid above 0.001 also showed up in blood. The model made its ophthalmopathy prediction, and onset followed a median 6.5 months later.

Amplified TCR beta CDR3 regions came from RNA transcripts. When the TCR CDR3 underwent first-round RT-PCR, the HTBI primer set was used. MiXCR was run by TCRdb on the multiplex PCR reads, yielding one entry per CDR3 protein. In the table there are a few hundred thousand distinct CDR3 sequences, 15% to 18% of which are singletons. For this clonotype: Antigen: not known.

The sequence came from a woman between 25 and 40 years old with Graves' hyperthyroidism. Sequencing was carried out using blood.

The CDR3 DNA reads TGTGCCACCTCCGGGACAGACAATGAGCAGTTCTTC. Protein sequence: CATSGTDNEQFF. The V call is TRBV12-3 or TRBV12-4, the J call TRBJ2-1, with TRBD1 matching over 7 bases. This CDR3 region has 12 residues. V was pared by 10 bases and J by 5 bases, with 5 bases of the junction left unmatched.